This T cell receptor (beta chain) was found in a study of T cells in Graves' hyperthyroidism and ophthalmopathy. Points on this clonotype: What it recognizes is unknown.

Amplified TCR beta CDR3 regions came from RNA transcripts. The HTBI set primed first-round TCR CDR3 RT-PCR. TCRdb re-derived calls from the multiplex PCR reads in MiXCR, one entry per CDR3 protein. The table shows about 360,000 distinct CDR3 sequences, with under 15% occurring only once. Study observations and caveats: A 13 V-J signature model discriminated ophthalmopathy versus stable hyperthyroidism.

Specimen: blood. The receptor was derived from a woman aged 18-29 years with Graves' hyperthyroidism.

CDR3 in DNA: TGTGCCAGCAGCCTCCTGGAGGGGGGGTACTACGAGCAGTACTTC. Translated: CASSLLEGGYYEQYF. The V and J genes are TRBV6-2 or TRBV6-3 and TRBJ2-7; D may be TRBD2 (7 bases). The ends were cut back, 6 bases at V and 3 bases at J, with 18 bases in the middle. Germline CDR1 MNHEY, CDR2 SVGEGT. This CDR3 has 15 amino acids.